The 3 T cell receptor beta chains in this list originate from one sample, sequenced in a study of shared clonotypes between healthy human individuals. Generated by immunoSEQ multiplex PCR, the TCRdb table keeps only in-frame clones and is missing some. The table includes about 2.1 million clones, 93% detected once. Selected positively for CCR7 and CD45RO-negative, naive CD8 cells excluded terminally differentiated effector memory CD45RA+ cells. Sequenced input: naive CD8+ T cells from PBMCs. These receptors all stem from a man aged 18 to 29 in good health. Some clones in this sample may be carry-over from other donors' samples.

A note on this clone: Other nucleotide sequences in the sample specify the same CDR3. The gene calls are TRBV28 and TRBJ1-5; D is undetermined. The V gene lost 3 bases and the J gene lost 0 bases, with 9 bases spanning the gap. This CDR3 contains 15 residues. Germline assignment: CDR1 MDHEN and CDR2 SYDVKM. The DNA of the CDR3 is TGTGCCAGCAGTTTGGGAGGGTATAGCAATCAGCCCCAGCATTTT. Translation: CASSLGGYSNQPQHF.

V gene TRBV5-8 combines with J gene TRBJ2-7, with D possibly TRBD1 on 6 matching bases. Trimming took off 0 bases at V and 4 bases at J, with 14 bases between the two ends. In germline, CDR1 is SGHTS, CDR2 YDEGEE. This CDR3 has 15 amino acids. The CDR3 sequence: CASSLAQGFSYEQYF. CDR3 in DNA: TGTGCCAGCAGCTTGGCACAGGGCTTCTCTTACGAGCAGTACTTC.

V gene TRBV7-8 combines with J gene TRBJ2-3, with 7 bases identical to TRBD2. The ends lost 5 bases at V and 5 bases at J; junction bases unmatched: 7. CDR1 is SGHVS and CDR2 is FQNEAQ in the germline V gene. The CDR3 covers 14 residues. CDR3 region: CASSAPGLQDTQYF. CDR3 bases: TGTGCCAGCAGCGCCCCGGGACTACAAGATACGCAGTATTTT.